This T cell receptor (beta chain) came from a study of T cell repertoires in cytomegalovirus infection (dated by TCRdb to the late 2010s). Describing the broader study: Donor HLA type was relevant to the analysis, as public TCR beta signatures indicated carriage of CMV infection together with the matching HLA type. Points the paper makes about the study in general: In the ex vivo response, HLA-C-restricted CMV-specific TCR beta clonotypes were dominant, and in two of eight donors the single most frequent clonotype came from this HLA-C-restricted group. Cumulative frequency of public TCR beta family members discriminated carriers of CMV infection plus the relevant HLA type in this cohort and an independent roughly 320-donor cohort.

The CDR3 sequence holds 14 residues, the cysteine and phenylalanine included. Only the CDR3 region is kept as DNA, spanning 42 bases read in frame from base 1. Looking up the germline V gene (reference sequence) yields CDR1 MNHEY and CDR2 SMNVEV. Trimming removed 9 bases from V and 2 bases from J, leaving 17 bases between the germline ends. This clonotype was detected a few times. No cognate antigen has been identified for it. Base quality data are lacking; no much larger clone is found one base away. The sequencing machine was an Illumina HiSeq 1500. Through fastp at Q25 and MiXCR, TCRdb rebuilt clones from the public reads, retaining in-frame beta chains. When rows share a CDR3 protein, they turn into one entry using the most common DNA and genes. The sample profile shows 500,000 to 600,000 distinct CDR3 sequences; approximately 15% of them were found once. The ten largest clones represent under 30% of the sample.

This receptor was taken from a human donor in good health (CMV status not recorded). Some clones in this sample may be carry-over from other donors' samples. The rearranged chain carries TRBV27 and TRBJ2-7, with the D segment identity uncertain. Sequenced sample: CD8+ T cells from PBMCs. The CDR3 loop reads CASRQGGFPYEQYF. The DNA sequence reads TGTGCCAGTCGACAAGGTGGATTCCCCTACGAGCAGTACTTC.